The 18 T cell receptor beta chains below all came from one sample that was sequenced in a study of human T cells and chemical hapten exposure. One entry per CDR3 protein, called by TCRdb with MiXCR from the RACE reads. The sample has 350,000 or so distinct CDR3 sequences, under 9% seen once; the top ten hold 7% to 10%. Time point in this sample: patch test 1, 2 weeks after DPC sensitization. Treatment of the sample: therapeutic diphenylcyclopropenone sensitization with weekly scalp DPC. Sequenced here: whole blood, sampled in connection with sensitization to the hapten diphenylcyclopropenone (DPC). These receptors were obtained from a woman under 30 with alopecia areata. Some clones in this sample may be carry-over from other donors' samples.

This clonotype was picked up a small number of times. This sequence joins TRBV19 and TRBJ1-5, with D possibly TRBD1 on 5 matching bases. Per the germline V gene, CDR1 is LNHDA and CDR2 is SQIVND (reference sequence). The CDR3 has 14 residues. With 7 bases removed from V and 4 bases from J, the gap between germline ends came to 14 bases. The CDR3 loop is CASKRDGKNQPQHF. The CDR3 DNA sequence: TGTGCCAGTAAGAGGGACGGGAAAAATCAGCCCCAGCATTTT.

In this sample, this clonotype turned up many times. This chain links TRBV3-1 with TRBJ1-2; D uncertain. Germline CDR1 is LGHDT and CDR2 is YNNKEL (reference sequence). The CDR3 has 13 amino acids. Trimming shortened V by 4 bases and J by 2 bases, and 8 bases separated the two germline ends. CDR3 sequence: CASSPAGNYGYTF. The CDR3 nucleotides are TGTGCCAGCAGCCCAGCGGGCAACTATGGCTACACCTTC.

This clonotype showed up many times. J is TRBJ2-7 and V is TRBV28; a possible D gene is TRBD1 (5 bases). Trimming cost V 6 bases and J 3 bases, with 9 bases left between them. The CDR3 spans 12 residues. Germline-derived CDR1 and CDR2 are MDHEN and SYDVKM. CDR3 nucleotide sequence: TGTGCCAGCAGGCCCGACAGCTACGAGCAGTACTTC. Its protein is CASRPDSYEQYF.

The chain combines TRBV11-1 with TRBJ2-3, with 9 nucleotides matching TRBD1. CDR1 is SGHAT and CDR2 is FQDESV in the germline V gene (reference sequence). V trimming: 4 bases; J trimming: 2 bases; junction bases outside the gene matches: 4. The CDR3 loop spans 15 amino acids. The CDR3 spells CASSYGTGTTDTQYF. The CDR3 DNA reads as TGTGCCAGCAGCTACGGGACAGGGACCACAGATACGCAGTATTTT. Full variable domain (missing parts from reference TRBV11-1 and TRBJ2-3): EAEVAQSPRYKITEKSQAVAFWCDPISGHATLYWYRQILGQGPELLVQFQDESVVDDSQLPKDRFSAERLKGVDSTLKIQPAELGDSAMYLCASSYGTGTTDTQYFGPGTRLTVL.

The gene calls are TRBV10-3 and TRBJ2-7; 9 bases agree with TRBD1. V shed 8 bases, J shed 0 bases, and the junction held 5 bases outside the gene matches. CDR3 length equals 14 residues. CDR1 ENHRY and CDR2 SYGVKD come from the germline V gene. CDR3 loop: CAISRDRASYEQYF. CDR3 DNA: TGTGCCATCTCAAGGGACAGGGCCTCCTACGAGCAGTACTTC.

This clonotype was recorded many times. CDR3 sequence reads: CASSTEDREITDTQYF. CDR3 coding DNA: TGTGCCAGCAGTACCGAGGACAGGGAAATCACAGATACGCAGTATTTT. This chain links TRBV28 with TRBJ2-3, with 8 nucleotides matching TRBD1. Germline-derived CDR1 and CDR2 are MDHEN and SYDVKM. The CDR3 is made up of 16 amino acids. V was clipped by 5 bases and J by 2 bases; unmatched bases: 9.

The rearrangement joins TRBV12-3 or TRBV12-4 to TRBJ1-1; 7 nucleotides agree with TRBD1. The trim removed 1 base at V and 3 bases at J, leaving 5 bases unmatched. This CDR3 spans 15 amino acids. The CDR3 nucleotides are TGTGCCAGCAGTTTAGGACAGGGACGATACACTGAAGCTTTCTTT. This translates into CASSLGQGRYTEAFF.

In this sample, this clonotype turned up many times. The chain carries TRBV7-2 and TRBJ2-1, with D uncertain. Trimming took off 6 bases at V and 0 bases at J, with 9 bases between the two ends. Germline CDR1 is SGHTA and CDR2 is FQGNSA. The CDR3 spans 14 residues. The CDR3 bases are TGTGCCAGCAGACCTTCTGGCTCCTACAATGAGCAGTTCTTC. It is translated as CASRPSGSYNEQFF. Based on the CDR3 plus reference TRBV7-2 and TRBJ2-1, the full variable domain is GAGVSQSPSNKVTEKGKDVELRCDPISGHTALYWYRQSLGQGLEFLIYFQGNSAPDKSGLPSDRFSAERTGGSVSTLTIQRTQQEDSAVYLCASRPSGSYNEQFFGPGTRLTVL.

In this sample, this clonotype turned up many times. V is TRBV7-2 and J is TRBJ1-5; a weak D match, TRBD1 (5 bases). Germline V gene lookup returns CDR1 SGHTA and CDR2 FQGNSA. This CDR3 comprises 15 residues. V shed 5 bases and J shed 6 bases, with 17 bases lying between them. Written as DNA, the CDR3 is TGTGCCAGCAGCCCGGGGGGTACTAACCCTCAGCCCCAGCATTTT. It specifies CASSPGGTNPQPQHF.

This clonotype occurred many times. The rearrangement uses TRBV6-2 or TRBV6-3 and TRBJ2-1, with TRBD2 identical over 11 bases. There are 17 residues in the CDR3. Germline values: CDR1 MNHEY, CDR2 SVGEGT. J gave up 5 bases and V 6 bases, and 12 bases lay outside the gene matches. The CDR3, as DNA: TGTGCCAGCAGCCTACGAATACTAGCGGGAGAACACAATGAGCAGTTCTTC. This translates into CASSLRILAGEHNEQFF.

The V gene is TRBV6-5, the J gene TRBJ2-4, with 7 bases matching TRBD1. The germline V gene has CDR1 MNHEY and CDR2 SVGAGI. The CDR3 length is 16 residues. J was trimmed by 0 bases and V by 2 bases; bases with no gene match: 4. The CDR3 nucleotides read TGTGCCAGCAGTTACGACAGGGTACTAGCCAAAAACATTCAGTACTTC. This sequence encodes CASSYDRVLAKNIQYF.

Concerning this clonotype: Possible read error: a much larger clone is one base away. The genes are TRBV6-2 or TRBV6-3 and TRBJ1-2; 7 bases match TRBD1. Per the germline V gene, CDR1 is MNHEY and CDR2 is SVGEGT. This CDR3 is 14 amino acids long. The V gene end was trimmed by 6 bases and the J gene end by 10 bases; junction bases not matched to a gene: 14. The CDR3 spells CASSSADRANDYTF. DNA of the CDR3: TGTGCCAGCAGCTCCGCCGACAGGGCGAATGACTACACCTTC.

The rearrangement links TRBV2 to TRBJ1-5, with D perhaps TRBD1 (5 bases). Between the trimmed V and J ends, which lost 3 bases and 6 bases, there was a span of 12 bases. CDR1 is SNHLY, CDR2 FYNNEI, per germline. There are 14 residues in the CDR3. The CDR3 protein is CASSDPTGGQPQHF. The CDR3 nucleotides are TGTGCCAGCAGTGATCCTACCGGGGGTCAGCCCCAGCATTTT.

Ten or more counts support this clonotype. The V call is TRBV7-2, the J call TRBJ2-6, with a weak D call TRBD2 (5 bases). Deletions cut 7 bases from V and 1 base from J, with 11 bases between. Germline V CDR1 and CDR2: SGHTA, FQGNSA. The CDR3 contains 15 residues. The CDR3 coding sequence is TGTGCCAGCACCCGTGAGGGTTCTGGGGCCAACGTCCTGACTTTC. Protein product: CASTREGSGANVLTF.

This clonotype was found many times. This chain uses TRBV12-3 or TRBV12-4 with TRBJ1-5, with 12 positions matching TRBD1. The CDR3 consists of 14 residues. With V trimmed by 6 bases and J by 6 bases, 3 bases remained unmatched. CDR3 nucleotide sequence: TGTGCCAGCAGCGGGACAGGGGGCGGTCAGCCCCAGCATTTT. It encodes CASSGTGGGQPQHF.

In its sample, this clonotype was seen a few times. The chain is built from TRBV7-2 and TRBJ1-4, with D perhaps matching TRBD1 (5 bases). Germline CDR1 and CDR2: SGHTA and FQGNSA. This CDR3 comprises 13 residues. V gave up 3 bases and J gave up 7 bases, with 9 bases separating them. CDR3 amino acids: CASSFAQGEKLFF. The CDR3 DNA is TGTGCCAGCAGCTTTGCCCAGGGTGAAAAACTGTTTTTT.

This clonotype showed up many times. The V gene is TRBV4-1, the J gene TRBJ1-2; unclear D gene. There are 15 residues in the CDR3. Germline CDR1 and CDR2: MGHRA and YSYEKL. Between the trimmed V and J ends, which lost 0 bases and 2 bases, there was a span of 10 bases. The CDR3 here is CASSQEANQNYGYTF. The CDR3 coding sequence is TGCGCCAGCAGCCAAGAAGCGAACCAGAACTATGGCTACACCTTC.

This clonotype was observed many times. CDR3 DNA: TGTGCCAGCCCAGGGGGAGAGGAGCCGCCCGAGACCCAGTACTTC. Residues: CASPGGEEPPETQYF. The V and J genes are TRBV7-8 and TRBJ2-5, with TRBD1 identical over 7 bases. This CDR3 has 15 amino acids. J gave up 5 bases and V 8 bases, and 14 bases lay outside the gene matches. The V gene's germline CDR1 is SGHVS and CDR2 FQNEAQ. Combining the CDR3 with reference TRBV7-8 and TRBJ2-5 gives the whole variable domain GAGVSQSPRYKVAKRGQDVALRCDPISGHVSLFWYQQALGQGPEFLTYFQNEAQLDKSGLPSDRFFAERPEGSVSTLKIQRTQQEDSAVYLCASPGGEEPPETQYFGPGTRLLVL.